The clone carrying this TCR beta chain appeared a single time. What it binds is unknown. Being one base from a much bigger clone, this may be a read error. A single record per CDR3 protein comes from TCRdb applying MiXCR to the reads. The sample holds 290,000 or so distinct CDR3 sequences, roughly 23% seen once. The data belong to a study of T cell repertoires in cytomegalovirus infection. For the study at large: Indicated by public TCR beta signatures were CMV infection and matching HLA type.

Overall study findings and caveats: CMV-specific TCR beta clonotypes restricted by HLA-C dominated the ex vivo response. There were carriers of CMV plus the relevant HLA, and cumulative public TCR beta family frequency identified them.

Per germline, CDR1 SGHTA and CDR2 FQGNSA. CDR3 length: 17 amino acids. The V gene end was trimmed by 5 bases and the J gene end by 2 bases; junction bases not matched to a gene: 9. This clonotype was obtained from a human donor in good health (CMV status not recorded). Some clones in this sample may be carry-over from other donors' samples. Material for sequencing was PBMCs. The gene calls are TRBV7-2 and TRBJ1-5; TRBD1 matches at 10 bases. The CDR3 region has the DNA TGTGCCAGCAGCCCCTGGGGGACAGGGGATCGCAATCAGCCCCAGCATTTT. This gives the protein CASSPWGTGDRNQPQHF. The full variable domain, with the rest looked up from reference TRBV7-2 and TRBJ1-5, is GAGVSQSPSNKVTEKGKDVELRCDPISGHTALYWYRQSLGQGLEFLIYFQGNSAPDKSGLPSDRFSAERTGGSVSTLTIQRTQQEDSAVYLCASSPWGTGDRNQPQHFGDGTRLSIL.